These 3 T cell receptor beta chains were sequenced from one sample in a study of cytomegalovirus exposure and HLA in healthy donors (dated by TCRdb to between 2016 and 2019). The library was produced with the immunoSEQ multiplex PCR assay. For the multiplex PCR, a mixture combining 60 forward primers for TCR Vbeta segments and 13 reverse primers for TCR Jbeta segments was used. What TCRdb holds here is the immuneACCESS table cut down to in-frame rearrangements. Part of the clones is not present; checked against another copy, under half of the missing clones reflect an unresolved V gene, and the others are unexplained. This sample gives approximately 150,000 clones in total; around 80% of them show up just once. Roughly 3.2% of the sample is in the top ten clones. The material sequenced was PBMCs. These TCRs come from a young man in good health and CMV-seropositive.

The chain links TRBV28 to TRBJ2-7; the match to TRBD2 covers 7 bases. Germline V gives CDR1 MDHEN, CDR2 SYDVKM. The V segment lost 7 bases and the J segment 0 bases; nucleotides outside the gene matches: 6. The CDR3 extends over 14 amino acids. The CDR3 DNA follows: TGTGCCAGCAACCAAGCGGGGCTCTCCTACGAGCAGTACTTC. Protein sequence: CASNQAGLSYEQYF.

Points on this clone: Relative to the germline gene, one junction end is altered; a read error may explain this. This chain uses TRBV7-7 with TRBJ2-7; the match to TRBD2 covers 8 bases. Germline CDR1 and CDR2: SSHAT and FNYEAQ (reference sequence). There are 18 residues in the CDR3. CDR3 protein: CASSLVPSGSPTSYEQYF. As DNA, the CDR3 is TGTGCTAGCAGCTTAGTGCCTAGCGGGTCACCTACTTCCTACGAGCAGTACTTC.

This chain links TRBV7-9 with TRBJ2-1; D not certain. CDR3 length: 16 residues. Deletions cut 1 base from V and 7 bases from J, with 17 bases between. Germline V CDR1 and CDR2: SEHNR, FQNEAQ (reference sequence). In DNA form, the CDR3 reads TGTGCCAGCAGCTTAGAGTCTGTCGGGTACGTAAATGAGCAGTTCTTC. Protein sequence: CASSLESVGYVNEQFF. The variable domain in full, completed from reference TRBV7-9 and TRBJ2-1, reads DTGVSQNPRHKITKRGQNVTFRCDPISEHNRLYWYRQTLGQGPEFLTYFQNEAQLEKSRLLSDRFSAERPKGSFSTLEIQRTEQGDSAMYLCASSLESVGYVNEQFFGPGTRLTVL.